One sample yielded the 18 T cell receptor beta chains listed below, sequenced in a study of T cells in localized non-small cell lung cancer. The method was immunoSEQ multiplex PCR; TCRdb's version includes in-frame clones alone and lacks a portion of them. The table includes roughly 38,000 clones, roughly 85% detected once. The sample here was peripheral blood mononuclear cells, taken before any cancer treatment. The receptor source for this set is a male donor aged 60 or over with stage II lung adenocarcinoma.

The V call is TRBV14, the J call TRBJ1-1; D is perhaps TRBD1 (5 bases). The V end was cut by 1 base, the J end by 0 bases, with 24 bases between. Germline CDR1 reads SGHDN; CDR2 reads FVKESK. CDR3 length: 20 residues. CDR3 in DNA: TGTGCCAGCAGCCAAGTGAGGCAGGGTTTAAGGATTGGGGTGAACACTGAAGCTTTCTTT. Its translation: CASSQVRQGLRIGVNTEAFF.

This clone was counted only a few times. The chain joins TRBV6-5 to TRBJ2-7; no firm D call. Germline CDR1 is MNHEY and CDR2 is SVGAGI. The V gene lost 9 bases and the J gene lost 6 bases, with 18 bases spanning the gap. The CDR3 contains 13 residues. The DNA of the CDR3 is TGTGCCAGTCAAACGGGCTCCGTCTCCGAGCAGTACTTC. Amino acids: CASQTGSVSEQYF.

V usage is TRBV10-3 and J usage is TRBJ1-5; TRBD1 aligns across 8 bases. Germline CDR1 is ENHRY and CDR2 is SYGVKD. CDR3 length equals 16 residues. V shed 8 bases and J 0 bases; nucleotides not matched to a gene: 9. The CDR3 protein is CAIWDRTLGSNQPQHF. CDR3 nucleotide sequence: TGTGCCATCTGGGACAGGACCTTAGGTAGCAATCAGCCCCAGCATTTT.

The chain combines TRBV7-9 with TRBJ1-1; TRBD1 matches at 7 bases. J was trimmed by 3 bases and V by 5 bases; bases with no gene match: 9. CDR3 size: 15 residues. The V gene's germline CDR1 is SEHNR and CDR2 FQNEAQ (reference sequence). The CDR3 nucleotides read TGTGCCAGCAGCCCCCAGACAGGGTGGGACACTGAAGCTTTCTTT. Residues: CASSPQTGWDTEAFF.

The chain links TRBV18 to TRBJ1-5; tentatively, D is TRBD1 (5 bases). The length of the CDR3 is 13 residues. The germline V gene has CDR1 KGHSH and CDR2 LQKENI. The ends were cut back, 6 bases at V and 9 bases at J, with 15 bases in the middle. CDR3 residues: CASSDSGTGPQHF. CDR3 nucleotide sequence: TGTGCCAGCTCGGATAGTGGAACAGGGCCCCAGCATTTT.

This chain joins TRBV7-8 and TRBJ1-5; D remains ambiguous. This CDR3 region has 14 residues. From germline, CDR1 is SGHVS and CDR2 FQNEAQ. The ends were cut back, 1 base at V and 2 bases at J, with 6 bases in the middle. The chain's CDR3 is CASSLEGRNQPQHF. Written as DNA, the CDR3 is TGTGCCAGCAGCTTAGAAGGGCGCAATCAGCCCCAGCATTTT.

The gene calls are TRBV27 and TRBJ2-2; D gene unclear. Germline assignment: CDR1 MNHEY and CDR2 SMNVEV (reference sequence). This CDR3 region has 14 residues. V lost 1 base to trimming and J lost 1 base, with 4 bases between them. CDR3 region: CASSLWGNTGELFF. In DNA, the CDR3 is TGTGCCAGCAGTTTATGGGGGAACACCGGGGAGCTGTTTTTT.

This clone was observed once. The V and J genes are TRBV28 and TRBJ2-1; 10 nucleotides match TRBD2. This CDR3 contains 14 residues. The germline CDR1 and CDR2 sequences are MDHEN and SYDVKM. Trimming at V came to 6 bases and at J to 5 bases, leaving 4 bases not matched to a gene. This CDR3 reads CASRAGGPNNEQFF. DNA of the CDR3: TGTGCCAGCAGAGCGGGAGGGCCGAACAATGAGCAGTTCTTC.

The chain couples TRBV4-3 to TRBJ2-2; TRBD2 agrees at 10 bases. The ends lost 1 base at V and 3 bases at J; junction bases unmatched: 2. The CDR3 contains 16 residues. Germline V CDR1 and CDR2: LGHNA, YSLEER. The CDR3 DNA follows: TGCGCCAGCAGCCAAGGACTAGCGGGTTACACCGGGGAGCTGTTTTTT. Protein product: CASSQGLAGYTGELFF.

The chain has TRBV18 and TRBJ2-1, with 7 bases matching TRBD2. Germline CDR1 and CDR2: KGHSH and LQKENI. The CDR3 has 13 residues. V shed 2 bases, J shed 9 bases, and the junction held 4 bases outside the gene matches. The CDR3 loop reads CASSPAGEVEQFF. The CDR3 nucleotides are TGTGCCAGCTCACCAGCGGGAGAGGTTGAGCAGTTCTTC.

The CDR3 bases are TGTGCCGCAACGAGGACAGGGGTCTCCTACGAGCAGTACTTC. Translation: CAATRTGVSYEQYF. The rearrangement uses TRBV30 and TRBJ2-7, with 9 bases matching TRBD1. This CDR3 spans 14 amino acids. Germline lookup yields CDR1 GTSNPN and CDR2 SVGIG (reference sequence). V lost 8 bases and J lost 0; bases outside the gene matches: 8.

CDR3 loop: CASSQVSEGYPPYEQYF. The DNA for the CDR3 is TGTGCCAGCAGCCAAGTCTCGGAAGGGTACCCTCCTTACGAGCAGTACTTC. The chain combines TRBV14 with TRBJ2-7; D is undetermined. Per the germline V gene, CDR1 is SGHDN and CDR2 is FVKESK. Trimming took off 1 base at V and 4 bases at J, with 20 bases between the two ends. This CDR3 spans 17 amino acids.

The V call is TRBV5-4, the J call TRBJ2-1; a possible D gene is TRBD2 (6 bases). Trimming took 6 bases from V and 7 from J, leaving 20 bases between them. Germline lookup yields CDR1 SGHNT and CDR2 YYREEE (reference sequence). This CDR3 is 15 amino acids long. The DNA of the CDR3 is TGTGCCAGCATCCCTTCAGGGACGCGGGGTAATGAGCAGTTCTTC. Translating it yields CASIPSGTRGNEQFF.

DNA for the CDR3: TGTGCCAGCAGTGCTAGCGGAACCGGGGAGCTGTTTTTT. Residues: CASSASGTGELFF. V usage is TRBV27 and J usage is TRBJ2-2, with TRBD2 identical over 7 bases. From germline, CDR1 is MNHEY and CDR2 SMNVEV (reference sequence). The CDR3 length is 13 residues. The V segment lost 5 bases and the J segment 5 bases; nucleotides outside the gene matches: 2.

This rearrangement joins TRBV6-6 to TRBJ1-2; tentatively, D is TRBD1 (5 bases). Germline lookup yields CDR1 MNHNY and CDR2 SVGAGI (reference sequence). V gave up 6 bases and J gave up 2 bases, with 16 bases separating them. The CDR3 consists of 15 residues. The DNA of the CDR3 is TGTGCCAGCAGAGTACAGGCTTACACCAACTATGGCTACACCTTC. This gives the protein CASRVQAYTNYGYTF.

The V and J genes are TRBV7-9 and TRBJ2-1; the match to TRBD1 covers 10 bases. V shed 2 bases and J 5 bases; nucleotides not matched to a gene: 3. The germline gives CDR1 SEHNR, CDR2 FQNEAQ (reference sequence). This CDR3 has 15 residues. CDR3 in DNA: TGTGCCAGCAGCTTACGACAGGGGGCCAACAATGAGCAGTTCTTC. Translated, it gives CASSLRQGANNEQFF.

The chain couples TRBV23-1 to TRBJ2-5, with D possibly TRBD2 on 5 matching bases. TRBV23-1 is designated an ORF whose function remains uncertain. The length of the CDR3 is 12 residues. V lost 7 bases to trimming and J lost 1 base, with 7 bases between them. The DNA of the CDR3 is TGCGCCAGCACTGGACTCCAAGAGACCCAGTACTTC. This sequence encodes CASTGLQETQYF.

J is TRBJ2-3 and V is TRBV5-1; 9 bases fit TRBD1. The CDR3 consists of 17 residues. Germline V CDR1 and CDR2: SGHRS, YFSETQ. The ends lost 2 bases at V and 6 bases at J; junction bases unmatched: 13. CDR3 residues: CASSLRDRVYSTDTQYF. Written as DNA, the CDR3 is TGCGCCAGCAGCTTACGGGACAGGGTTTATTCGACGGATACGCAGTATTTT.